The source of this T cell receptor beta chain is a study of cytomegalovirus exposure and HLA in healthy donors. The CDR3 covers 15 residues. Germline CDR1 and CDR2: SGHRS and YFSETQ. With V trimmed by 0 bases and J by 7 bases, 7 bases remained unmatched. 60 Vbeta and 13 Jbeta primers were used in PCR. Clones were read by immunoSEQ multiplex PCR, and TCRdb kept only the in-frame ones, dropping some. In the table there are 250,000 to 350,000 clones, over 85% of which are singletons. The V and J genes are TRBV5-1 and TRBJ2-7; 10 nucleotides match TRBD2. The source material was PBMCs. The TCR sequence derives from a woman between 18 and 30 years old in good health and CMV-seronegative. The CDR3 reads CASSLGLAGVWEQYF. CDR3 in DNA: TGCGCCAGCAGCTTGGGGCTAGCGGGGGTCTGGGAGCAGTACTTC.